These T cell receptor beta chains were read from a single sample in a study of blood T cells in healthy people across ages. TCRdb passed the 5' RACE reads through MiXCR, listing each CDR3 protein once. The sample holds about 640,000 distinct CDR3 sequences, 58% seen once. The sample comprised blood. The receptors were gathered from a man in his sixties in good health. Each CDR3 is given with its conserved first and last residue. D genes are given only for firm matches. The size of a clone is reported for some rows only, either as once, few or many, or as a class for expanded clones.

len: 13
d_gene: TRBD1
abundance: -
j_gene: TRBJ2-7
v_gene: TRBV11-3
CDR3nt: TGTGCCGGCAGCCCCGAGGGGGCTATTATGCAGTACTTC
CDR3aa: CAGSPEGAIMQYF

len: 16
d_gene: TRBD1
abundance: -
j_gene: TRBJ2-1
v_gene: TRBV9
CDR3nt: TGTGCCAGCAGCACCACCTCCGGGACAGCTTACAATGAGCAGTTCTTC
CDR3aa: CASSTTSGTAYNEQFF

len: 15
d_gene: TRBD2
abundance: -
j_gene: TRBJ2-4
v_gene: TRBV6-2/TRBV6-3
CDR3nt: TGTGCCAGCAGTGATTATAGCGGGGGGCAAGGGGAGCAGTACTTC
CDR3aa: CASSDYSGGQGEQYF

len: 14
d_gene: TRBD2
abundance: -
j_gene: TRBJ2-7
v_gene: TRBV5-1
CDR3nt: TGCGCCAGCAGATTTGGTAGCGGGAGTTACGAGCAGTACTTC
CDR3aa: CASRFGSGSYEQYF

len: 15
d_gene: TRBD2
abundance: -
j_gene: TRBJ2-1
v_gene: TRBV10-3
CDR3nt: TGTGCCATCAGTGCGGCTAGCGGGGGGGTTGGTGAGCAGTTCTTC
CDR3aa: CAISAASGGVGEQFF

len: 13
d_gene: -
abundance: -
j_gene: TRBJ2-7
v_gene: TRBV2
CDR3nt: TGTGCCAGCAGTGAAGCGCACGGGAACAAGCAGTACTTC
CDR3aa: CASSEAHGNKQYF

len: 13
d_gene: -
abundance: -
j_gene: TRBJ2-5
v_gene: TRBV10-3
CDR3nt: TGTGCCATCAGAGGTGGTCTGGGGGAGACCCAGTACTTC
CDR3aa: CAIRGGLGETQYF

len: 16
d_gene: -
abundance: -
j_gene: TRBJ2-5
v_gene: TRBV5-5
CDR3nt: TGTGCCAGCAGCCCTATCTTTGGGCAGTTACAAGAGACCCAGTACTTC
CDR3aa: CASSPIFGQLQETQYF

len: 17
d_gene: -
abundance: once
j_gene: TRBJ2-6
v_gene: TRBV7-9
CDR3nt: TGTGCCAGCAGCCCGGACAGTCAATACTCTGGGGCCAACGTCCTGACTTTC
CDR3aa: CASSPDSQYSGANVLTF

len: 14
d_gene: -
abundance: -
j_gene: TRBJ2-3
v_gene: TRBV3-1
CDR3nt: TGTGCCAGCAGCCACGGCGAACGCACAGATACGCAGTATTTT
CDR3aa: CASSHGERTDTQYF